The 17 T cell receptor beta chains below all came from one sample that was sequenced in a study of T cells in Graves' hyperthyroidism and ophthalmopathy. Using RNA transcripts as the source, TCR beta CDR3 regions were amplified. HTBI primers were used for first-round RT-PCR of the TCR CDR3. TCRdb ran MiXCR on the multiplex PCR reads and lists one entry per CDR3 protein. The sample includes over 250,000 distinct CDR3 sequences, about 20% seen only once; the top ten take around 65%. Sequenced sample: blood. The receptor set was obtained from a man in his thirties or forties with Graves' ophthalmopathy.

CDR3 sequence reads: CASSLALGLADTIYF. CDR3 in DNA: TGTGCCAGCAGTTTAGCTTTAGGCCTCGCAGACACCATATATTTT. The gene calls are TRBV28 and TRBJ1-3; D call uncertain. Germline CDR1 MDHEN, CDR2 SYDVKM. V was cut by 2 bases and J by 8 bases, with 16 bases left in between. The CDR3 has 15 amino acids.

This chain uses TRBV9 with TRBJ1-5; maybe TRBD1 (5 bases). The CDR3 length is 14 residues. The V and J ends lost 0 bases and 4 bases respectively, with 8 bases between them. CDR1 is SGDLS, CDR2 YYNGEE, per germline. The CDR3 sequence: CASSVGGGNQPQHF. CDR3 nucleotides: TGTGCCAGCAGCGTAGGTGGGGGGAATCAGCCCCAGCATTTT.

This clonotype was picked up many times. This chain links TRBV30 with TRBJ1-2, with no clear D. The CDR3 is 12 amino acids. Trimming took 4 bases from V and 0 from J, leaving 6 bases between them. Germline V CDR1 and CDR2: GTSNPN, SVGIG (reference sequence). CDR3 region: CAWKGANYGYTF. In DNA form, the CDR3 reads TGTGCCTGGAAAGGAGCTAACTATGGCTACACCTTC.

This clonotype was seen a single time. The chain has TRBV5-6 and TRBJ1-6, with D possibly TRBD1 on 6 matching bases. CDR3 size: 14 residues. V was clipped by 7 bases and J by 8 bases, with 16 bases between them. The germline V gene has CDR1 SGHDT and CDR2 YYEEEE. CDR3 loop: CASCMGGAHSPLHF. The CDR3 coding sequence is TGTGCCAGCTGCATGGGGGGGGCCCATTCACCCCTCCACTTT. Filled out from reference TRBV5-6 and TRBJ1-6, the complete variable domain reads DAGVTQSPTHLIKTRGQQVTLRCSPKSGHDTVSWYQQALGQGPQFIFQYYEEEERQRGNFPDRFSGHQFPNYSSELNVNALLLGDSALYLCASCMGGAHSPLHFGNGTRLTVT.

V usage is TRBV14 and J usage is TRBJ1-1; D might be TRBD1 (5 bases). CDR1 is SGHDN and CDR2 is FVKESK in the germline V gene. The CDR3 spans 14 residues. V lost 5 bases and J 8 bases, leaving 18 bases between the germline ends. Here the CDR3 reads CASSLGAGMAEAFF. CDR3 DNA: TGTGCCAGCAGCTTAGGGGCAGGGATGGCCGAAGCTTTCTTT.

The gene calls are TRBV7-8 and TRBJ2-1; 12 bases map to TRBD2. The CDR3 has 21 amino acids. Trimming removed 2 bases from V and 0 bases from J; junction bases left unmatched: 14. Germline-derived CDR1 and CDR2 are SGHVS and FQNEAQ. In DNA, the CDR3 is TGTGCCAGCAGCTTAATGTGGACTAGCGGGATTGGAAGGGGCTCCTACAATGAGCAGTTCTTC. This translates into CASSLMWTSGIGRGSYNEQFF.

V is TRBV7-8 and J is TRBJ1-3; 8 nucleotides align to TRBD1. V shed 0 bases and J 3 bases; nucleotides not matched to a gene: 4. This CDR3 contains 16 residues. Germline CDR1 SGHVS, CDR2 FQNEAQ. CDR3 in DNA: TGTGCCAGCAGCTTAGCGCGCGGACAGGGTGGAAACACCATATATTTT. Its translation is CASSLARGQGGNTIYF.

This clonotype was counted a few times. V is TRBV6-1 and J is TRBJ2-7; TRBD2 matches at 10 bases. Per germline, CDR1 MNHNS and CDR2 SASEGT. The length of the CDR3 is 17 residues. J lost 3 bases, V lost 7 bases, and 15 bases had no gene match. The CDR3 protein is CASTFPVGPSGSYEQYF. CDR3 DNA sequence: TGTGCCAGCACCTTTCCTGTGGGGCCTAGCGGGAGCTACGAGCAGTACTTC.

This clonotype has at least ten counts. The chain is built from TRBV9 and TRBJ1-2; no firm D call. Germline loops: CDR1 SGDLS, CDR2 YYNGEE. The CDR3 is 11 amino acids. The V end was cut by 0 bases, the J end by 5 bases, with 2 bases between. The CDR3 DNA follows: TGTGCCAGCAGCGTAGGGTATGGCTACACCTTC. It specifies CASSVGYGYTF.

In its sample, this clonotype was seen many times. This chain joins TRBV20-1 and TRBJ1-5; 7 bases map to TRBD1. This CDR3 contains 14 residues. The junction had 3 bases not matched to a gene; V was cut back by 0 bases and J by 4 bases. Germline-derived CDR1 and CDR2 are DFQATT and SNEGSKA (reference sequence). CDR3: CSARDQTGNQPQHF. CDR3 sequence (DNA): TGCAGTGCTAGAGATCAGACAGGGAATCAGCCCCAGCATTTT.

The gene calls are TRBV11-2 and TRBJ2-5; 11 bases are a match to TRBD2. This CDR3 contains 14 residues. Germline V gives CDR1 SGHAT, CDR2 FQNNGV. V lost 5 bases and J lost 5; bases outside the gene matches: 4. The CDR3 reads CASSPSGRKETQYF. The CDR3 nucleotides read TGTGCCAGCAGCCCTAGCGGGAGGAAGGAGACCCAGTACTTC.

There are many counts of this clonotype. This chain uses TRBV11-2 with TRBJ2-1; 14 bases are shared with TRBD2. V was pared by 3 bases and J by 6 bases, with 4 bases of the junction left unmatched. The germline V gene encodes CDR1 SGHAT and CDR2 FQNNGV. CDR3 size: 16 residues. The CDR3 region has the DNA TGTGCCAGCAGCTTGGGACTAGCGGGAGTTTCCAATGAGCAGTTCTTC. Its translation: CASSLGLAGVSNEQFF.

The J gene is TRBJ1-4, the V gene TRBV2; TRBD1 aligns across 7 bases. V was pared by 10 bases and J by 3 bases, with 5 bases of the junction left unmatched. This CDR3 is built from 13 residues. Germline values: CDR1 SNHLY, CDR2 FYNNEI. DNA of the CDR3: TGTGCCACCAGGAGGGGGCCTAATGAAAAACTGTTTTTT. This codes for CATRRGPNEKLFF.

This clonotype came up a few times. The chain carries TRBV27 and TRBJ1-5, with a weak D call TRBD1 (6 bases). From germline, CDR1 is MNHEY and CDR2 SMNVEV (reference sequence). The CDR3 loop spans 17 amino acids. V lost 2 bases and J lost 0, with 14 bases in between. The CDR3 DNA is TGTGCCAGCAGTTTAATTGGGGGGCCATATAGCAATCAGCCCCAGCATTTT. Protein: CASSLIGGPYSNQPQHF.

This clonotype was observed a few times. One end of the junction varies from germline; a read error may be responsible. The rearrangement joins TRBV12-3 or TRBV12-4 to TRBJ1-5; 10 positions agree with TRBD1. This CDR3 spans 16 amino acids. The CDR3 DNA reads TGCGCCAGCAGCCACCGAGACAGGGGGCTTTCTCAGCCCCAGCATTTT. Protein: CASSHRDRGLSQPQHF.

This clonotype came up a few times. The rearrangement joins TRBV2 to TRBJ2-2; 8 nucleotides align to TRBD2. J gave up 2 bases and V 4 bases, and 3 bases lay outside the gene matches. There are 15 residues in the CDR3. Germline CDR1 reads SNHLY; CDR2 reads FYNNEI. CDR3 sequence: CASSAIAGNTGELFF. In DNA form, the CDR3 reads TGTGCCAGCAGTGCGATAGCGGGAAACACCGGGGAGCTGTTTTTT.

This clonotype showed up many times. The chain combines TRBV6-1 with TRBJ2-5, with 14 bases matching TRBD2. V lost 5 bases and J lost 8; bases outside the gene matches: 13. CDR3 length: 17 residues. Germline V lookup: CDR1 MNHNS, CDR2 SASEGT. For the CDR3, the DNA is TGTGCCAGCAGTCCCGGGACTAGCGGGGGCAACAGGGGAACCCAGTACTTC. This sequence encodes CASSPGTSGGNRGTQYF.